The 6 T cell receptor beta chains below were found in one sample sequenced in a study of T cell responses to AZD1222 COVID-19 vaccine. Assay: immunoSEQ multiplex PCR; the TCRdb copy retains only in-frame clones and omits some. The repertoire has 130,000 or so clones, approximately 85% of them found once; the top ten carry less than 9.5%. The sample consisted of peripheral blood, taken 28 days after the second dose of the MenACWY control vaccine. All receptors come from an adult who received the MenACWY meningococcal vaccine as a control.

The chain uses TRBV11-1 and TRBJ1-1; 9 positions agree with TRBD1. Germline CDR1 and CDR2: SGHAT and FQDESV (reference sequence). CDR3 length: 15 amino acids. Trimming cost V 4 bases and J 0 bases; bases outside gene matches: 3. The CDR3 region is CASSSGQGLNTEAFF. Here the CDR3 DNA reads TGTGCCAGCAGCTCGGGACAGGGACTGAACACTGAAGCTTTCTTT.

As to this clone: The identical CDR3 is also encoded by other nucleotide sequences in the sample. The chain employs TRBV7-9 and TRBJ2-1; 11 positions agree with TRBD2. Trimming removed 4 bases from V and 3 bases from J; junction bases left unmatched: 2. The CDR3 is 15 amino acids. Per germline, CDR1 SEHNR and CDR2 FQNEAQ (reference sequence). The CDR3 protein is CASSSSGGSYNEQFF. The CDR3 region has the DNA TGTGCCAGCAGCTCTAGCGGGGGGAGCTACAATGAGCAGTTCTTC.

The rearrangement uses TRBV7-3 and TRBJ1-1; D gene ambiguous. The V and J ends lost 2 bases and 1 base respectively, with 5 bases between them. Germline V gene lookup returns CDR1 SGHTA and CDR2 FQGTGA. The CDR3 spans 13 residues. CDR3 in DNA: TGTGCCAGCAGCTTAGGAGAGAACACTGAAGCTTTCTTT. The encoded protein is CASSLGENTEAFF.

The rearrangement links TRBV6-5 to TRBJ1-6, with D perhaps matching TRBD1 (6 bases). Germline-derived CDR1 and CDR2 are MNHEY and SVGAGI. The CDR3 spans 14 residues. Deletions cut 6 bases from V and 9 bases from J, with 15 bases between. The CDR3 sequence is CASRSQGTSSPLHF. The CDR3 bases are TGTGCCAGCAGATCACAGGGTACTAGTTCACCCCTCCACTTT.

The rearrangement uses TRBV5-1 and TRBJ1-5, with 10 bases aligning to TRBD1. Germline V gene lookup returns CDR1 SGHRS and CDR2 YFSETQ. The CDR3 totals 13 residues. V was clipped by 4 bases and J by 7 bases; unmatched bases: 2. The CDR3 is CASSQGQGQPQHF. DNA of the CDR3: TGCGCCAGCAGCCAGGGACAGGGGCAGCCCCAGCATTTT.

The rearrangement links TRBV5-1 to TRBJ1-3; TRBD1 aligns across 10 bases. V was clipped by 4 bases and J by 4 bases; unmatched bases: 5. Germline lookup yields CDR1 SGHRS and CDR2 YFSETQ. CDR3 length equals 15 residues. The CDR3 coding sequence is TGCGCCAGCAGCCGGGACAGGGGCCCCGGAAACACCATATATTTT. It codes for CASSRDRGPGNTIYF.